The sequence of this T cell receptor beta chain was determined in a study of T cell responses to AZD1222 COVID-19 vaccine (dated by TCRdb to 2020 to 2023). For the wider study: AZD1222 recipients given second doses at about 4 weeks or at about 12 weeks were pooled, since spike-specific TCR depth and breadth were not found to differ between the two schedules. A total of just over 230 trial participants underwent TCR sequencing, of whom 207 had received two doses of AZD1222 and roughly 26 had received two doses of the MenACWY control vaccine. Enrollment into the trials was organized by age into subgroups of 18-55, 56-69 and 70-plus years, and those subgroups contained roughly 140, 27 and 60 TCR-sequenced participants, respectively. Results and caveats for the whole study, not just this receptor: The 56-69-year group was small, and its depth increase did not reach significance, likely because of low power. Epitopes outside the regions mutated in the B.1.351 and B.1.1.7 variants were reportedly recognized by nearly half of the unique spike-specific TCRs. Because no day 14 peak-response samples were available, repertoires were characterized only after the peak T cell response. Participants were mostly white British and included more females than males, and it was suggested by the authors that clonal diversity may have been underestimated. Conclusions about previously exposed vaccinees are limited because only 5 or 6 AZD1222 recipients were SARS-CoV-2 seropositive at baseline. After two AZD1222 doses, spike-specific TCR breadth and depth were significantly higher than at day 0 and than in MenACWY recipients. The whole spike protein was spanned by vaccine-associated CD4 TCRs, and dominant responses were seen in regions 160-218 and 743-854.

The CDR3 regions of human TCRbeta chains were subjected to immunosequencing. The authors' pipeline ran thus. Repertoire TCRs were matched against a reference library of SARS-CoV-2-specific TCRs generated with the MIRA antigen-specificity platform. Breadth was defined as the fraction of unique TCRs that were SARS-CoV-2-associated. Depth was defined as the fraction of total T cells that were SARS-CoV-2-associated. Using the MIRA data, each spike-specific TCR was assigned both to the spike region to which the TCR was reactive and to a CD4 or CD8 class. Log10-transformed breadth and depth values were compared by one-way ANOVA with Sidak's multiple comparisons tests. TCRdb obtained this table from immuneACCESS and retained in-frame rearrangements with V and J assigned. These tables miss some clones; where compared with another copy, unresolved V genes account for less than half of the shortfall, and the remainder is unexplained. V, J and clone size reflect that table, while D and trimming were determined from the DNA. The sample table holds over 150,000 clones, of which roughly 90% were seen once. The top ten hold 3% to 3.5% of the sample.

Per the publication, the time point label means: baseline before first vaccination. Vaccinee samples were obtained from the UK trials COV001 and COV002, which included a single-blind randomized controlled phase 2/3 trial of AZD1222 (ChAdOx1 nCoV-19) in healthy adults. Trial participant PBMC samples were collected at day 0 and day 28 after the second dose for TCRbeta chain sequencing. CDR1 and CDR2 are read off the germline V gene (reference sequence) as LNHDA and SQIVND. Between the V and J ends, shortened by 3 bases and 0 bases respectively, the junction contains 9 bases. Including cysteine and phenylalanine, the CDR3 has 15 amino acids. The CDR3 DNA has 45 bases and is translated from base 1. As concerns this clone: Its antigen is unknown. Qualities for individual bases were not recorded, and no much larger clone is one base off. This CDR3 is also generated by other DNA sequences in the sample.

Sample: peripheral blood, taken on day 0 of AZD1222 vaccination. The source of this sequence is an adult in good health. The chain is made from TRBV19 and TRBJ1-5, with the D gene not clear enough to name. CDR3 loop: CASSIGGHSNQPQHF. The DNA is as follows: TGTGCCAGTAGTATTGGAGGGCATAGCAATCAGCCCCAGCATTTT.